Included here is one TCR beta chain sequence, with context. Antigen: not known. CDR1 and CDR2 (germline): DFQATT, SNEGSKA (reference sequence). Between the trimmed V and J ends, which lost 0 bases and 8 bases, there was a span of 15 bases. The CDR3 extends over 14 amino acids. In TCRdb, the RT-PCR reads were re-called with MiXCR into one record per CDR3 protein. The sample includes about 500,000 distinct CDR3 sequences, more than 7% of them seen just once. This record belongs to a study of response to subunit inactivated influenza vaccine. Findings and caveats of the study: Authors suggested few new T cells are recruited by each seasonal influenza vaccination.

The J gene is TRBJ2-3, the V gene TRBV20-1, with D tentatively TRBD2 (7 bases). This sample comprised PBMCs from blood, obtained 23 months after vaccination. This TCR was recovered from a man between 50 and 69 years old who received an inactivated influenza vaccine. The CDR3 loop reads CSARDGQGRGTQYF. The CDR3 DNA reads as TGCAGTGCTAGAGATGGCCAGGGGAGGGGTACGCAGTATTTT.